One TCR beta chain is described in this entry. The CDR3 has 15 residues. The V end was cut by 2 bases, the J end by 5 bases, with 16 bases between. Per germline, CDR1 ENHRY and CDR2 SYGVKD. These data are taken from a study of cytomegalovirus exposure and HLA in healthy donors. This PCR relied on a set of 60 Vbeta primers and 13 Jbeta primers. Sequencing used immunoSEQ multiplex PCR; TCRdb keeps in-frame clones, though not all of them. The profile covers 100,000 or so clones, with roughly 75% appearing a single time and 4.5% to 5% taken by the ten largest. The receptor comes from a woman aged 18-30 years in good health and CMV-seropositive. The sample comprised PBMCs. The chain recombines TRBV10-3 with TRBJ2-7; tentative D call: TRBD2 (6 bases). The CDR3 is CAISEREERGNEQYF. In DNA form, the CDR3 reads TGTGCCATCAGTGAGAGGGAGGAGCGAGGGAACGAGCAGTACTTC.